Below are 5 T cell receptor beta chains sequenced from a single sample in a study of Ad26.COV2.S vaccination and SARS-CoV-2 variants. Repertoires were generated with immunoSEQ multiplex PCR, while TCRdb's copy carries only in-frame clones and drops some. The sample consists of hundreds of thousands of clones, less than 90% of them appearing once. Specified treatment: some 20 received Ad26.COV2.S at low or high dose, single or two shots; a few received placebo; per-sample allocation not given. At day 63 after the first vaccine or placebo injection, samples were drawn. The sequencing here drew on peripheral blood, taken in a trial of Ad26.COV2.S vaccine versus placebo. The source of these receptors is a person aged 18-65 years who received the Ad26.COV2.S COVID-19 vaccine or a placebo.

The CDR3 DNA sequence: TGTGCCAGCAGCTTAGGCGGTCTAGGGCGCGGCAATGAGCAGTTCTTC. It encodes CASSLGGLGRGNEQFF. V usage is TRBV7-8 and J usage is TRBJ2-1; the D is unclear. Looked up from germline, CDR1 is SGHVS and CDR2 is FQNEAQ. The V gene lost 1 base and the J gene lost 6 bases, with 16 bases spanning the gap. The CDR3 contains 16 residues.

The chain has TRBV28 and TRBJ1-1; a possible D gene is TRBD1 (6 bases). The ends were cut back, 3 bases at V and 0 bases at J, with 11 bases in the middle. This CDR3 region has 15 residues. The germline gives CDR1 MDHEN, CDR2 SYDVKM. The DNA for the CDR3 is TGTGCCAGCAGTTTGGCAGGGGCCCTGAACACTGAAGCTTTCTTT. This encodes CASSLAGALNTEAFF.

The V call is TRBV19, the J call TRBJ2-5; D possibly corresponds to TRBD2 (6 bases). Germline-derived CDR1 and CDR2 are LNHDA and SQIVND (reference sequence). The ends were cut back, 6 bases at V and 5 bases at J, with 13 bases in the middle. CDR3 length: 13 residues. The DNA of the CDR3 is TGTGCCAGTAGCGCACCGGGGGTGGAGACCCAGTACTTC. Translation: CASSAPGVETQYF.

V usage is TRBV27 and J usage is TRBJ2-1, with D possibly matching TRBD2 (7 bases). The CDR3 loop spans 18 amino acids. Germline V gene sequence: CDR1 MNHEY, CDR2 SMNVEV (reference sequence). The V end was cut by 3 bases, the J end by 3 bases, with 21 bases between. This chain's CDR3 is CASSLNLASGGSYNEQFF. The CDR3 DNA reads TGTGCCAGCAGTTTGAATTTAGCGTCGGGGGGCAGCTACAATGAGCAGTTCTTC.

The chain joins TRBV19 to TRBJ2-1, with a tentative D call TRBD2 (5 bases). Germline CDR1 and CDR2: LNHDA and SQIVND (reference sequence). V lost 9 bases to trimming and J lost 4 bases, with 7 bases between them. The CDR3 totals 11 residues. CDR3 sequence reads: CARGDYNEQFF. The CDR3 region has the DNA TGTGCCAGGGGAGATTACAATGAGCAGTTCTTC.